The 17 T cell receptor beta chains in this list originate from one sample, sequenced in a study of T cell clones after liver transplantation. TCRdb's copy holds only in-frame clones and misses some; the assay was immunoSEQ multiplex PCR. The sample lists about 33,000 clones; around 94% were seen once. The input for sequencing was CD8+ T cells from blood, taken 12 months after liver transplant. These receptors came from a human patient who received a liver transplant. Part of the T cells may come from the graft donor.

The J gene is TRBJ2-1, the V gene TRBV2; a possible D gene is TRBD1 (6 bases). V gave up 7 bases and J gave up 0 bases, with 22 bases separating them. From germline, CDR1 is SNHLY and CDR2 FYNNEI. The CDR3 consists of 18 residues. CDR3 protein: CASISKYRADSSYNEQFF. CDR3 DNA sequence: TGTGCCAGCATTTCAAAGTACAGGGCGGACAGCTCCTACAATGAGCAGTTCTTC. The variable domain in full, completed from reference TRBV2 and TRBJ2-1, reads EPEVTQTPSHQVTQMGQEVILRCVPISNHLYFYWYRQILGQKVEFLVSFYNNEISEKSEIFDDQFSVERPDGSNFTLKIRSTKLEDSAMYFCASISKYRADSSYNEQFFGPGTRLTVL.

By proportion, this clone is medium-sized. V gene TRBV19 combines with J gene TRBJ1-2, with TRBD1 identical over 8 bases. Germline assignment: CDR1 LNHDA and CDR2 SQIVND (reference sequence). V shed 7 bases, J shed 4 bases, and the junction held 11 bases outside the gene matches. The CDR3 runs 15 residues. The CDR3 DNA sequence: TGTGCCAGTAATTATCCCGGCCAGGGGGCCTATGGCTACACCTTC. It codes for CASNYPGQGAYGYTF.

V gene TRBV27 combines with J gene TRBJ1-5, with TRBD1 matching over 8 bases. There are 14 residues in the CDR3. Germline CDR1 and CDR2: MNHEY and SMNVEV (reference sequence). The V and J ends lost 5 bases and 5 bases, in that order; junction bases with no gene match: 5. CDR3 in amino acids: CASSGTGGDQPQHF. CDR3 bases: TGTGCCAGCAGTGGGACAGGTGGGGATCAGCCCCAGCATTTT.

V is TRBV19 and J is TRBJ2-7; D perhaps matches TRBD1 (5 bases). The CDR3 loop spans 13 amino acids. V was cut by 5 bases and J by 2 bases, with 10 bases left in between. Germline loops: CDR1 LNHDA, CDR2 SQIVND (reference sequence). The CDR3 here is CASSYQGAYEQYF. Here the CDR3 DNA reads TGTGCCAGTAGTTACCAGGGCGCCTACGAGCAGTACTTC.

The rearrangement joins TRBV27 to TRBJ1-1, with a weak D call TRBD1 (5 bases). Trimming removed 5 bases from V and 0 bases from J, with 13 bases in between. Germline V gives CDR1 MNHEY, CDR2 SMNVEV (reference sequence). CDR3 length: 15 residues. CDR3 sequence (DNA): TGTGCCAGCAGTCCTCCGGACATTATGAACACTGAAGCTTTCTTT. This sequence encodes CASSPPDIMNTEAFF.

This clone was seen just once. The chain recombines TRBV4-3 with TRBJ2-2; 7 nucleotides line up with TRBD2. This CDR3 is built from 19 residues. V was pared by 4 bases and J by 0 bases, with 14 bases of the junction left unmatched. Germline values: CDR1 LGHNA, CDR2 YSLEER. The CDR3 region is CASSLPARGAGSNTGELFF. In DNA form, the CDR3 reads TGCGCCAGCAGCCTCCCGGCGAGGGGAGCGGGATCGAACACCGGGGAGCTGTTTTTT.

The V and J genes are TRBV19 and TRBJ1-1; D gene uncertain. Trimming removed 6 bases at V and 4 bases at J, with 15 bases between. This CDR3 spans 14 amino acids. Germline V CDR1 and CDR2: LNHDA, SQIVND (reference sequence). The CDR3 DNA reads TGTGCCAGTAGGGAGGTTTTTATTTCCACTGAAGCTTTCTTT. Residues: CASREVFISTEAFF.

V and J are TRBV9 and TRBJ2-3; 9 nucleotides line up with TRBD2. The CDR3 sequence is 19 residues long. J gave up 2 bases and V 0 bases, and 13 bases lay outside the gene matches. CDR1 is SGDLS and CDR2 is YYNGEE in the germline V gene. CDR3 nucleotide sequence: TGTGCCAGCAGCGTAGCGTCTAGCGGGATAGTGCACCACACAGATACGCAGTATTTT. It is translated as CASSVASSGIVHHTDTQYF.

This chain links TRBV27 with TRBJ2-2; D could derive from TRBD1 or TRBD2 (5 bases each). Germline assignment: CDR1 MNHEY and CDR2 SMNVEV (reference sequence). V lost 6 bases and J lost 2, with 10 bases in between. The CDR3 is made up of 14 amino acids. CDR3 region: CASSPGRNTGELFF. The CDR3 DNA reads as TGTGCCAGCAGCCCGGGACGAAACACCGGGGAGCTGTTTTTT.

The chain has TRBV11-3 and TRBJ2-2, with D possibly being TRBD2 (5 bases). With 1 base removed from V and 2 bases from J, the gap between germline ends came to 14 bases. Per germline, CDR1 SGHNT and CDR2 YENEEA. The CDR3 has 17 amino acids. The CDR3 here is CASSLGPGNVNTGELFF. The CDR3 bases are TGTGCCAGCAGCTTAGGGCCGGGAAATGTCAACACCGGGGAGCTGTTTTTT.

For the CDR3, the DNA is TGTGCCAGCAGTGTTGCGGTTATAGGCACTGAAGCTTTCTTT. Translation gives CASSVAVIGTEAFF. The V call is TRBV6-1, the J call TRBJ1-1; D gene ambiguous. CDR1 and CDR2 from the germline V gene are MNHNS and SASEGT. Trimming shortened V by 4 bases and J by 4 bases, and 13 bases separated the two germline ends. This CDR3 has 14 amino acids.

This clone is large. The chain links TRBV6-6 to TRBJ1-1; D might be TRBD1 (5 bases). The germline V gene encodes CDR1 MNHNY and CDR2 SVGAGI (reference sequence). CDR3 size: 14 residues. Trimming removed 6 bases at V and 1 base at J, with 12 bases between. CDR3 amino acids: CASRTGTENTEAFF. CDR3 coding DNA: TGTGCCAGCAGAACCGGGACGGAGAACACTGAAGCTTTCTTT.

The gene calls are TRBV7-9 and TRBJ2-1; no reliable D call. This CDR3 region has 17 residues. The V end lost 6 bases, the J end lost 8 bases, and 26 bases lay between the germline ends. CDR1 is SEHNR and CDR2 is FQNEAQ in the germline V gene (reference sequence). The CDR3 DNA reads TGTGCCAGCAGACCACCAAAAGGCGGATCAGGAGACGATGAGCAGTTCTTC. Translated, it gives CASRPPKGGSGDDEQFF.

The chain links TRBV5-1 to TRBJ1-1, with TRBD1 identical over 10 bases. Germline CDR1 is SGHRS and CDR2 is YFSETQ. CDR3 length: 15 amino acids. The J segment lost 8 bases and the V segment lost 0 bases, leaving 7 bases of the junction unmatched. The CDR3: CASSLEGQGPLEAFF. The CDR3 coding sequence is TGCGCCAGCAGCTTGGAGGGACAGGGGCCCTTGGAAGCTTTCTTT.

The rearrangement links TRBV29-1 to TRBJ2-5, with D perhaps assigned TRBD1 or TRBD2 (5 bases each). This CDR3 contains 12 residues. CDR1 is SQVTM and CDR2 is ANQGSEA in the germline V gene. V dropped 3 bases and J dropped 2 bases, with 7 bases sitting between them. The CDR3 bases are TGCAGCGTTGACAGGGAGCAAGAGACCCAGTACTTC. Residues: CSVDREQETQYF. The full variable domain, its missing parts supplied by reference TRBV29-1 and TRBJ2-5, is SAVISQKPSRDICQRGTSLTIQCQVDSQVTMMFWYRQQPGQSLTLIATANQGSEATYESGFVIDKFPISRPNLTFSTLTVSNMSPEDSSIYLCSVDREQETQYFGPGTRLLVL.

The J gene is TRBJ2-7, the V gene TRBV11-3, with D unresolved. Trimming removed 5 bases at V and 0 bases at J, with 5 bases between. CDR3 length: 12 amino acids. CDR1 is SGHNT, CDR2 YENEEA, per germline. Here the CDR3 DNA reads TGTGCCAGCAGCCTGAGCTCCTACGAGCAGTACTTC. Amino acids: CASSLSSYEQYF.

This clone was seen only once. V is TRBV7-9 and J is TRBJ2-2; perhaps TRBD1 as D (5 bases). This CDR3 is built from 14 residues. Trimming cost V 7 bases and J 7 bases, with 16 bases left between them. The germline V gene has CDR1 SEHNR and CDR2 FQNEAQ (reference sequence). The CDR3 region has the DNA TGTGCCAGCACGCCAGCAGGGAATGTCGGGGAGCTGTTTTTT. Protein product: CASTPAGNVGELFF.